This T cell receptor beta chain was identified in a study of naive and memory T cell subsets. The CDR3 has 16 amino acids. Losses at the gene ends were 2 bases for V and 3 bases for J; bases not matched to a gene: 6. Germline V CDR1 and CDR2: DFQATT, SNEGSKA (reference sequence). As to this clonotype: Its matching antigen is unknown.

An equimolar mix of two oligonucleotides served as the beta constant-region primer for TRBC1 and TRBC2. Ligated cDNA was amplified by four rounds of PCR with nested alpha and beta constant-region primers and SP2. Ligation attached a single-stranded oligonucleotide with a 12-nucleotide UMI and the SP2 primer to the cDNA 3' end. TCRdb re-called the UMI-ligation and nested PCR reads through MiXCR, storing one row per CDR3 protein. The sample contains around 140,000 distinct CDR3 sequences, about 20% of which appear only once. Four subsets defined by CD45RA and CD27 were sorted after CD3, CD4, CD8 and live/dead staining. Overall study findings and caveats: Possibly reflecting memory cells re-expressing CD45RA, a few larger clonotypes occurred in naive repertoires, especially CD8. Over 95% of naive TCR sequences appeared only once, unlike memory subsets.

The rearrangement uses TRBV20-1 and TRBJ2-3; 12 bases are a match to TRBD2. The origin of this receptor is a human donor in good health. The sample consisted of naive CD4+ T cells from blood. The CDR3 loop is CSARRVTSGRTDTQYF. CDR3 coding DNA: TGCAGTGCTAGAAGAGTTACTAGCGGGAGGACAGATACGCAGTATTTT.